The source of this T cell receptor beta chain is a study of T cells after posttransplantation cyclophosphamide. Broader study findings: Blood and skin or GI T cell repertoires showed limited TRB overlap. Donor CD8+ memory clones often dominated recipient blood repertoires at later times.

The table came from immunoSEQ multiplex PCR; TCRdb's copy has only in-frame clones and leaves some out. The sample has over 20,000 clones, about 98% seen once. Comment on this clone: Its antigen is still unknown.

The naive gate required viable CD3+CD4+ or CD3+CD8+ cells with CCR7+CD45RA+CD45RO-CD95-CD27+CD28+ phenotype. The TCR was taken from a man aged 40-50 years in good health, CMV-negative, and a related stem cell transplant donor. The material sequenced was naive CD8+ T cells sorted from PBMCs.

CDR3 sequence reads: CASSYSRGNYGYTF. Written as DNA, the CDR3 is TGTGCCAGCAGTTACTCTAGGGGGAACTATGGCTACACCTTC. This chain connects TRBV6-5 to TRBJ1-2; weak D call: TRBD1 (6 bases). Trimming removed 0 bases from V and 2 bases from J, with 7 bases in between. This CDR3 region has 14 residues. The germline CDR1 and CDR2 sequences are MNHEY and SVGAGI.